A selection of T cell receptor beta chains follows, all from one sample in a study of blood T cell repertoires in COVID-19. Generated by immunoSEQ multiplex PCR, the TCRdb table keeps only in-frame clones and is missing some. The sample lists about 500,000 clones, about 89% occurring once. Material: peripheral blood. The origin of the receptors is a woman aged 50 to 60 with COVID-19, enrolled during active disease. CDR3s include the opening cysteine and the closing phenylalanine or tryptophan. A D gene is named only where the DNA matches it firmly. Size values are once, few and many counts, or a class for expanded clones, and some rows have none.

V: TRBV3-1/TRBV3-2
D: TRBD1
J: TRBJ2-6
length: 17
size: NA
CDR3: CASSQGGQGAGANVLTF
DNA: TGTGCCAGCAGCCAAGGGGGACAGGGGGCTGGGGCCAACGTCCTGACTTTC

V: TRBV6-2/TRBV6-3
D: NA
J: TRBJ2-6
length: 16
size: few
CDR3: CASSPRTSSGANVLTF
DNA: TGTGCCAGCAGCCCTCGGACATCCTCTGGGGCCAACGTCCTGACTTTC

V: TRBV7-8
D: NA
J: TRBJ1-1
length: 13
size: few
CDR3: CASSFGQPTEAFF
DNA: TGTGCCAGCAGCTTCGGACAGCCGACTGAAGCTTTCTTT

V: TRBV3-1/TRBV3-2
D: TRBD1
J: TRBJ2-1
length: 17
size: NA
CDR3: CASSQDLGQGSYNEQFF
DNA: TGTGCCAGCAGCCAAGATTTGGGACAGGGATCCTACAATGAGCAGTTCTTC

V: TRBV5-1
D: TRBD1
J: TRBJ2-2
length: 15
size: NA
CDR3: CASSLRGPGTGELFF
DNA: TGCGCCAGCAGCTTGAGGGGGCCGGGCACCGGGGAGCTGTTTTTT

V: TRBV5-1
D: TRBD1
J: TRBJ1-1
length: 14
size: few
CDR3: CASSSGQGRLGAFF
DNA: TGCGCCAGCAGCTCCGGACAGGGAAGGTTGGGAGCTTTCTTT

V: TRBV12-3/TRBV12-4
D: TRBD1
J: TRBJ1-2
length: 13
size: NA
CDR3: CASSLEGARGYTF
DNA: TGTGCCAGCAGTTTAGAGGGGGCGCGTGGCTACACCTTC

V: TRBV2
D: TRBD2
J: TRBJ2-3
length: 18
size: NA
CDR3: CASSPGLAGGRTTDTQYF
DNA: TGTGCCAGCAGTCCTGGACTAGCGGGGGGCCGAACTACAGATACGCAGTATTTT

V: TRBV7-8
D: TRBD1
J: TRBJ1-6
length: 15
size: NA
CDR3: CASSLARGQGQALHF
DNA: TGTGCCAGCAGCTTAGCGAGAGGACAGGGTCAGGCCCTCCACTTT

V: TRBV6-1
D: NA
J: TRBJ1-2
length: 12
size: NA
CDR3: CASSEARVGYTF
DNA: TGTGCCAGCAGTGAAGCGCGGGTGGGCTACACCTTC

V: TRBV7-3
D: NA
J: TRBJ2-2
length: 14
size: NA
CDR3: CASSLGSSTGELFF
DNA: TGTGCCAGCAGCTTAGGTTCTAGCACCGGGGAGCTGTTTTTT

V: TRBV5-1
D: TRBD1
J: TRBJ1-1
length: 13
size: few
CDR3: CASSHGTDTEAFF
DNA: TGCGCCAGCAGCCACGGGACAGACACTGAAGCTTTCTTT

V: TRBV6-5
D: NA
J: TRBJ1-5
length: 15
size: NA
CDR3: CASSFKGDSGQPQHF
DNA: TGTGCCAGCAGTTTCAAGGGTGATTCGGGACAGCCCCAGCATTTT

V: TRBV9
D: NA
J: TRBJ1-1
length: 13
size: NA
CDR3: CASSVAPGTEAFF
DNA: TGTGCCAGCAGCGTAGCCCCGGGGACTGAAGCTTTCTTT

V: TRBV7-9
D: NA
J: TRBJ1-4
length: 14
size: NA
CDR3: CASRGRGTNEKLFF
DNA: TGTGCCAGCAGGGGGCGGGGAACTAATGAAAAACTGTTTTTT

V: TRBV5-1
D: NA
J: TRBJ1-2
length: 15
size: NA
CDR3: CASSLEARGNYGYTF
DNA: TGCGCCAGCAGCTTGGAGGCTAGGGGGAACTATGGCTACACCTTC

V: TRBV25-1
D: TRBD1
J: TRBJ1-6
length: 15
size: NA
CDR3: CASTFRDREGSPLHF
DNA: TGTGCCAGCACTTTCCGGGACAGGGAGGGGTCACCCCTCCACTTT

V: TRBV6-6
D: NA
J: TRBJ1-5
length: 14
size: NA
CDR3: CASSYEDGNQPQHF
DNA: TGTGCCAGCAGTTACGAGGATGGCAATCAGCCCCAGCATTTT

V: TRBV2
D: NA
J: TRBJ2-1
length: 12
size: NA
CDR3: CASSERELKQFF
DNA: TGTGCCAGCAGTGAGAGGGAATTGAAGCAGTTCTTC

V: TRBV5-1
D: NA
J: TRBJ1-4
length: 17
size: NA
CDR3: CASSTGGSSVTNEKLFF
DNA: TGCGCCAGCAGTACCGGGGGATCAAGCGTAACTAATGAAAAACTGTTTTTT

V: TRBV28
D: TRBD2
J: TRBJ2-3
length: 17
size: NA
CDR3: CASSLYPGTSYVVTQYF
DNA: TGTGCCAGCAGTTTATACCCAGGGACTAGTTATGTAGTTACGCAGTATTTT

V: TRBV5-1
D: TRBD2
J: TRBJ2-5
length: 21
size: NA
CDR3: CASSLPPLGLAGGPDGKTQYF
DNA: TGCGCCAGCAGCTTACCTCCCCTGGGACTAGCGGGGGGGCCCGATGGAAAGACCCAGTACTTC

V: TRBV11-2
D: TRBD1
J: TRBJ1-1
length: 14
size: NA
CDR3: CASSLWTGGTEAFF
DNA: TGTGCCAGCAGCCTATGGACAGGGGGCACTGAAGCTTTCTTT

V: TRBV12-5
D: NA
J: TRBJ1-1
length: 13
size: NA
CDR3: CASGLRTLAEAFF
DNA: TGTGCTAGTGGTCTACGGACACTCGCTGAAGCTTTCTTT

V: TRBV6-5
D: NA
J: TRBJ1-5
length: 14
size: NA
CDR3: CASSYVPEGQPQHF
DNA: TGTGCCAGCAGTTACGTTCCGGAGGGTCAGCCCCAGCATTTT

V: TRBV5-1
D: NA
J: TRBJ1-3
length: 13
size: NA
CDR3: CASSLTGGNTIYF
DNA: TGCGCCAGCAGCTTAACCGGGGGAAACACCATATATTTT

V: TRBV24-1
D: NA
J: TRBJ1-4
length: 15
size: NA
CDR3: CATSDSPPSGEKLFF
DNA: TGTGCCACCAGTGATTCACCCCCCTCGGGGGAAAAACTGTTTTTT

V: TRBV6-5
D: NA
J: TRBJ1-2
length: 12
size: NA
CDR3: CASSSVSYGYTF
DNA: TGTGCCAGCAGTTCCGTCAGCTATGGCTACACCTTC

V: TRBV10-2
D: NA
J: TRBJ2-5
length: 12
size: NA
CDR3: CASSDIRETQYF
DNA: TGCGCCAGCAGTGACATTCGGGAGACCCAGTACTTC

V: TRBV5-1
D: NA
J: TRBJ2-3
length: 14
size: NA
CDR3: CASSPGFSTDTQYF
DNA: TGCGCCAGCAGCCCGGGTTTCAGCACAGATACGCAGTATTTT

V: TRBV19
D: NA
J: TRBJ2-2
length: 13
size: NA
CDR3: CASSRNRAGELFF
DNA: TGTGCCAGTAGTAGAAACAGGGCCGGGGAGCTGTTTTTT

V: TRBV5-1
D: TRBD1
J: TRBJ2-6
length: 19
size: NA
CDR3: CASSLPPRTGGSAANVLTF
DNA: TGCGCCAGCAGCTTACCCCCAAGGACAGGGGGCAGCGCAGCCAACGTCCTGACTTTC

V: TRBV24-1
D: NA
J: TRBJ2-2
length: 15
size: NA
CDR3: CATSDPYPNTGELFF
DNA: TGTGCCACCAGTGATCCTTATCCGAACACCGGGGAGCTGTTTTTT

V: TRBV6-5
D: NA
J: TRBJ1-3
length: 13
size: NA
CDR3: CASRGLSGNTIYF
DNA: TGTGCCAGCCGCGGCCTCTCTGGAAACACCATATATTTT

V: TRBV11-2
D: TRBD1
J: TRBJ1-6
length: 17
size: NA
CDR3: CASSLGRAGTANSPLHF
DNA: TGTGCCAGCAGCTTAGGCAGAGCCGGGACAGCGAATTCACCCCTCCACTTT

V: TRBV5-8
D: NA
J: TRBJ1-1
length: 14
size: few
CDR3: CASSWDTMNTEAFF
DNA: TGTGCCAGCAGTTGGGACACTATGAACACTGAAGCTTTCTTT

V: TRBV30
D: NA
J: TRBJ1-2
length: 13
size: NA
CDR3: CAWSVLRRGGYTF
DNA: TGTGCCTGGAGTGTACTTAGGCGAGGGGGCTACACCTTC

V: TRBV19
D: TRBD1
J: TRBJ2-1
length: 14
size: NA
CDR3: CATARTGVQDEQFF
DNA: TGTGCCACCGCTAGGACAGGGGTGCAGGATGAGCAGTTCTTC

V: TRBV5-1
D: TRBD1
J: TRBJ2-7
length: 14
size: NA
CDR3: CASSLGQTGAEQYF
DNA: TGCGCCAGCAGCTTGGGTCAGACAGGGGCCGAGCAGTACTTC

V: TRBV6-5
D: NA
J: TRBJ1-4
length: 15
size: NA
CDR3: CATPGGGPTNEKLFF
DNA: TGTGCCACCCCGGGGGGAGGGCCTACTAATGAAAAACTGTTTTTT

V: TRBV12-5
D: TRBD1
J: TRBJ1-1
length: 13
size: NA
CDR3: CASALTGITEAFF
DNA: TGTGCTAGTGCCCTGACAGGGATCACTGAAGCTTTCTTT

V: TRBV6-5
D: NA
J: TRBJ1-1
length: 13
size: NA
CDR3: CASMSNGNTEAFF
DNA: TGTGCCAGCATGAGTAATGGGAACACTGAAGCTTTCTTT

V: TRBV7-6
D: NA
J: TRBJ1-1
length: 15
size: NA
CDR3: CASSALTGRATEAFF
DNA: TGTGCCAGCAGCGCATTGACAGGACGAGCGACTGAAGCTTTCTTT

V: TRBV2
D: TRBD1
J: TRBJ1-4
length: 14
size: NA
CDR3: CASRVRQGGEKLFF
DNA: TGTGCCAGCAGGGTCAGACAGGGGGGGGAAAAACTGTTTTTT

V: TRBV4-1
D: NA
J: TRBJ1-3
length: 15
size: NA
CDR3: CASSQIGGAGNTIYF
DNA: TGCGCCAGCAGCCAAATCGGGGGGGCTGGAAACACCATATATTTT

V: TRBV7-8
D: NA
J: TRBJ2-3
length: 16
size: NA
CDR3: CASSLADRDFTDTQYF
DNA: TGTGCCAGCAGCTTGGCCGACAGGGACTTCACAGATACGCAGTATTTT

V: TRBV6-6
D: TRBD2
J: TRBJ2-2
length: 15
size: few
CDR3: CASSYLTSGDGELFF
DNA: TGTGCCAGCAGTTACCTCACTAGCGGTGACGGGGAGCTGTTTTTT

V: TRBV5-1
D: TRBD2
J: TRBJ2-1
length: 16
size: NA
CDR3: CASSPDSGGTYNEQFF
DNA: TGCGCCAGCAGCCCAGATAGCGGGGGGACCTACAATGAGCAGTTCTTC

V: TRBV29-1
D: TRBD1
J: TRBJ1-1
length: 13
size: NA
CDR3: CSAPARQGDEAFF
DNA: TGCAGCGCCCCAGCAAGACAGGGAGATGAAGCTTTCTTT

V: TRBV2
D: NA
J: TRBJ2-7
length: 13
size: NA
CDR3: CASSGDLAYEQYF
DNA: TGTGCCAGCAGCGGGGACTTGGCCTACGAGCAGTACTTC

V: TRBV27
D: TRBD1
J: TRBJ1-1
length: 16
size: NA
CDR3: CASKTNRGTGRTEAFF
DNA: TGTGCCAGCAAAACCAACAGGGGGACGGGGAGGACTGAAGCTTTCTTT

V: TRBV19
D: TRBD1
J: TRBJ2-3
length: 15
size: NA
CDR3: CASSPRTGFGDTQYF
DNA: TGTGCCAGTAGTCCTCGGACAGGTTTTGGAGATACGCAGTATTTT

V: TRBV6-2/TRBV6-3
D: NA
J: TRBJ1-2
length: 14
size: NA
CDR3: CASSYQREGYGYTF
DNA: TGTGCCAGCAGTTACCAACGGGAGGGTTATGGCTACACCTTC

V: TRBV5-4
D: NA
J: TRBJ2-1
length: 12
size: NA
CDR3: CASSLQGNEQFF
DNA: TGTGCCAGCAGCTTGCAGGGGAATGAGCAGTTCTTC

V: TRBV3-1/TRBV3-2
D: TRBD1
J: TRBJ1-3
length: 16
size: NA
CDR3: CASSQAPDRAGNTIYF
DNA: TGTGCCAGCAGCCAAGCCCCAGACAGGGCTGGAAACACCATATATTTT

V: TRBV27
D: NA
J: TRBJ2-7
length: 13
size: NA
CDR3: CASSWQASYEQYF
DNA: TGTGCCAGCAGTTGGCAGGCCTCCTACGAGCAGTACTTC